The T cell receptor beta chain under discussion was sequenced for a study of CD8 T cells in ankylosing spondylitis. This CDR3 has 13 amino acids. The V and J ends lost 5 bases and 5 bases respectively, with 10 bases between them. Germline V gene data show CDR1 as KGHDR and CDR2 as SFDVKD. Comments on this clonotype: What it recognizes is unknown.

One entry per CDR3 protein, called by TCRdb with MiXCR from the 5' RACE reads. The data hold 500,000 to 550,000 distinct CDR3 sequences, with approximately 11% observed a single time. Study conclusions and caveats: There was a TCR beta motif, made of several highly homologous variants, that appeared characteristic of ankylosing spondylitis blood.

The chain has TRBV24-1 and TRBJ2-3, with a weak D call TRBD1 (7 bases). What was sequenced was blood, either unsorted or a sorted T cell fraction (not recorded which). The origin of this receptor is a male donor with ankylosing spondylitis. The CDR3 here is CATSGQGGDTQYF. The CDR3 region has the DNA TGTGCCACCAGTGGACAGGGAGGAGATACGCAGTATTTT.